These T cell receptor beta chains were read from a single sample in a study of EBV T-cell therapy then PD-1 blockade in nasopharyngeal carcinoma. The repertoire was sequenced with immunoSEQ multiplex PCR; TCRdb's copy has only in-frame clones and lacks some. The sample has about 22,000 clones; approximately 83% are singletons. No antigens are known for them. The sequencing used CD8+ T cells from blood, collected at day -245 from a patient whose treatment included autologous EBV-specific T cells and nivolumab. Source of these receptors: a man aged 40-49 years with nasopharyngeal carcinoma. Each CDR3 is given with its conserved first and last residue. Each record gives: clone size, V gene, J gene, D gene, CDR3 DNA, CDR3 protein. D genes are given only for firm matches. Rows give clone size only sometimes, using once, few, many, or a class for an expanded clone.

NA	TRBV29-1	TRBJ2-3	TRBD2	TGCAGCGCCGAAGGCGGGGGGGCAACAGATACGCAGTATTTT	CSAEGGGATDTQYF
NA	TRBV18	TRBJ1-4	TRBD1	TGTGCCAGCTCACTACCGGACAGGGGTGCAACTAATGAAAAACTGTTTTTT	CASSLPDRGATNEKLFF
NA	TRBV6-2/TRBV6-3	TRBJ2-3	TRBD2	TGTGCCAGCAGTTTCGGGGGGGCCTCAGATACGCAGTATTTT	CASSFGGASDTQYF
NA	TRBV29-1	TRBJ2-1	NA	TGCAGCGGGGGACCTTGGACGGAGGTTAACAATGAGCAGTTCTTC	CSGGPWTEVNNEQFF
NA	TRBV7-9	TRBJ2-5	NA	TGTGCCAGCAGCTTCCAGAGGGGCCAGGGAGGAGAGACCCAGTACTTC	CASSFQRGQGGETQYF
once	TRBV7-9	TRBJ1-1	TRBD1	TGTGCCAGCAGCTTAGCGGTGACAGGGGGCAAAAGGAGAACTGAAGCTTTCTTT	CASSLAVTGGKRRTEAFF
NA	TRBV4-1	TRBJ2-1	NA	TGCGCCAGCAGCCAAGTTCTGGCAGGGGGGTACAATGAGCAGTTCTTC	CASSQVLAGGYNEQFF
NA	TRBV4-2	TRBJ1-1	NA	TGTGCCAGCAGCCAAGAAGGTCTGGACAGAGTGAACACTGAAGCTTTCTTT	CASSQEGLDRVNTEAFF
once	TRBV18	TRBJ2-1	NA	TGTGCCAGCTCACCGACGGGGGCGTTAGGGTCCTACAATGAGCAGTTCTTC	CASSPTGALGSYNEQFF
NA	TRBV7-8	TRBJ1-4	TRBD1	TGTGCCAGCAGCTCGTCGGGACAGGGCCGGGAAAAACTGTTTTTT	CASSSSGQGREKLFF
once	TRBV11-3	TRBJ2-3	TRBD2	TGTGCCAGCAGCTTGCTCGGAGCGGGGGGTGCTCAAGATACGCAGTATTTT	CASSLLGAGGAQDTQYF
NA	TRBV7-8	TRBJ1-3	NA	TGTGCCAGCAGCACAGGATTATGGAGGGAGAAAGGAAACACCATATATTTT	CASSTGLWREKGNTIYF
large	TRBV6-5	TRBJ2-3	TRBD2	TGTGCCACGCGACTTCTAGCGGGGGGCTTAGATACGCAGTATTTT	CATRLLAGGLDTQYF
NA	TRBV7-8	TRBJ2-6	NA	TGTGCCAGCAGCTTAGGCCCGGGACGGATCTCTGGGGCCAACGTCCTGACTTTC	CASSLGPGRISGANVLTF
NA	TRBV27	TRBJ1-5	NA	TGTGCCAGCAGCCTCATTGGGAGCAATCAGCCCCAGCATTTT	CASSLIGSNQPQHF
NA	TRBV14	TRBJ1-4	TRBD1	TGTGCCAGCAGCCCCTCGGACAGGGGGAATCTGGTGCGGTATGAAAAACTGTTTTTT	CASSPSDRGNLVRYEKLFF
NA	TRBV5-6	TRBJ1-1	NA	TGTGCCAGCAGCTTTTCCGGTGGCACTGAAGCTTTCTTT	CASSFSGGTEAFF
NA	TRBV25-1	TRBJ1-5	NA	TGTGCCAGCAGTGCAGGGTCCGAGTCCCAGCCCCAGCATTTT	CASSAGSESQPQHF
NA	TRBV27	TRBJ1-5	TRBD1	TGTGCCAGCAGTTATCGACAGGGATTTCAGCCCCAGCATTTT	CASSYRQGFQPQHF
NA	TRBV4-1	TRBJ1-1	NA	TGCGCCAGCAGCCATCCTGGCACGGTGAACACTGAAGCTTTCTTT	CASSHPGTVNTEAFF